This T cell receptor beta chain stems from a study of PD-1 blockade in classical Hodgkin lymphoma. Study-level background: Every 2 weeks, patients got 3 mg/kg intravenous nivolumab.

Germline V gene data show CDR1 as SGHKS and CDR2 as YYEKEE (reference sequence). Between the trimmed V and J ends, which lost 4 bases and 3 bases, there was a span of 17 bases. CDR3 size: 15 residues. Profiling relied on immunoSEQ multiplex PCR, and the TCRdb table lists in-frame clones only, not all of them. The repertoire holds about 1,900 clones, with about 80% as singletons. On this clone itself: Its antigen is as yet unknown.

Each patient relapsed following autologous stem cell transplantation, and prior brentuximab vedotin exposure differed. Magnetic negative selection, applied to thawed PBMCs, was used to isolate the CD8+ T cells. The study, taken as a whole, reports: Lower baseline TCR diversity was reported for newly diagnosed patients than for healthy donors. No one has yet defined what causes the repertoire differences, which may be disease activity or prior therapy. The CD4+ diversity rise by C4D1 was clearest in complete responders.

The receptor's source is a human donor with classical Hodgkin lymphoma. The chain employs TRBV5-5 and TRBJ2-7, with a weak D call TRBD1 (6 bases). The sample here was CD8+ T cells from blood, taken at baseline. The CDR3 loop is CASSIGQSNYYEQYF. CDR3 nucleotide sequence: TGTGCCAGCAGCATCGGACAGTCGAACTACTACGAGCAGTACTTC.